The next 8 T cell receptor beta chains were all read from a single sample in a study of T-cell reconstitution after alpha-beta-depleted transplantation in children. Unique molecular identifiers were used in preparing the TCRbeta library. TCRdb reanalysed the PCR reads using MiXCR and keeps one entry per CDR3 protein. Of 190,000 or so distinct CDR3 sequences in the sample, less than 8% were seen once. Sample: PBMCs from the stem cell graft donor, taken from the stem cell graft. All receptors derive from a human donor who donated a stem cell graft to a child with Wiskott-Aldrich syndrome.

This clonotype occurred many times. V and J are TRBV20-1 and TRBJ2-3; TRBD2 matches 11 bases. This CDR3 is 16 amino acids long. The germline V gene has CDR1 DFQATT and CDR2 SNEGSKA (reference sequence). V shed 5 bases and J 4 bases; nucleotides not matched to a gene: 11. Here the CDR3 reads CSALPITSGSADTQYF. As DNA, the CDR3 is TGCAGTGCTCTGCCCATCACTAGCGGGAGTGCAGATACGCAGTATTTT.

A few counts support this clonotype. The chain has TRBV2 and TRBJ2-5, with 8 bases lining up with TRBD2. The germline CDR1 and CDR2 sequences are SNHLY and FYNNEI. This CDR3 contains 15 residues. Trimming at V came to 7 bases and at J to 1 base, leaving 8 bases not matched to a gene. CDR3 residues: CASTNGGGSQETQYF. For the CDR3, the DNA is TGTGCCAGCACGAACGGCGGGGGGAGCCAAGAGACCCAGTACTTC.

In this sample, this clonotype turned up many times. The chain has TRBV6-5 and TRBJ2-5; weak D call: TRBD1 (7 bases). The V and J ends lost 1 base and 5 bases respectively, with 17 bases between them. The CDR3 is 16 residues long. In germline, CDR1 is MNHEY, CDR2 SVGAGI. DNA of the CDR3: TGTGCCAGCAGTTACTTCCTCGGGGCAGGGGGGGAGACCCAGTACTTC. Its translation: CASSYFLGAGGETQYF.

This clonotype showed up many times. V and J are TRBV5-1 and TRBJ2-1; 9 nucleotides align to TRBD1. The germline gives CDR1 SGHRS, CDR2 YFSETQ. J gave up 8 bases and V 4 bases, and 10 bases lay outside the gene matches. The CDR3 extends over 15 amino acids. The DNA for the CDR3 is TGCGCCAGCAGCGTGTGGGACAGGGCGGCAGATGAGCAGTTCTTC. Translating gives CASSVWDRAADEQFF.

This clonotype showed up many times. This sequence joins TRBV12-3 or TRBV12-4 and TRBJ2-2; TRBD2 is a possible D gene (6 bases). The CDR3 has 15 residues. V was clipped by 2 bases and J by 4 bases, with 11 bases between them. The chain's CDR3 is CASSLRRGATGELFF. CDR3 DNA: TGTGCCAGCAGTTTAAGGAGGGGCGCCACCGGGGAGCTGTTTTTT.

This clonotype has at least ten counts. The V and J genes are TRBV4-3 and TRBJ1-1; D ambiguous. Germline CDR1 LGHNA, CDR2 YSLEER. Trimming took 3 bases from V and 8 from J, leaving 7 bases between them. This CDR3 contains 11 residues. For the CDR3, the DNA is TGCGCCAGCAGCCACGGACGGGAAGCTTTCTTT. Translated, it gives CASSHGREAFF.

This clonotype occurred many times. J is TRBJ2-1 and V is TRBV5-1; 13 bases map to TRBD2. Germline CDR1 and CDR2: SGHRS and YFSETQ. CDR3 length: 16 residues. Unmatched junction bases numbered 4, after V lost 4 bases and J lost 3 bases. In DNA form, the CDR3 reads TGCGCCAGCAGCCTGACTAGCGGGAGGCTCTACAATGAGCAGTTCTTC. Its protein is CASSLTSGRLYNEQFF.

The CDR3 sequence: CASSLRGRYNEQFF. CDR3 bases: TGTGCCAGCAGCCTTCGCGGGCGTTACAATGAGCAGTTCTTC. The rearrangement links TRBV11-3 to TRBJ2-1; D might be TRBD2 (5 bases). The CDR3 loop spans 14 amino acids. The V gene lost 5 bases and the J gene lost 4 bases, with 12 bases spanning the gap. Germline V gene lookup returns CDR1 SGHNT and CDR2 YENEEA. Complete variable domain (other parts from reference TRBV11-3 and TRBJ2-1): EAGVVQSPRYKIIEKKQPVAFWCNPISGHNTLYWYLQNLGQGPELLIRYENEEAVDDSQLPKDRFSAERLKGVDSTLKIQPAELGDSAVYLCASSLRGRYNEQFFGPGTRLTVL.